These T cell receptor beta chains were read from a single sample in a study of T cells in Graves' hyperthyroidism and ophthalmopathy. TCRdb itself ran the multiplex PCR reads through MiXCR, one entry per CDR3 protein. The sample has about 560,000 distinct CDR3 sequences, about 43% seen once. The sequenced sample consisted of peripheral blood or thyroid tissue (not recorded which). The receptors stem from a woman aged 18-35 years with Graves' hyperthyroidism. The CDR3 runs from the conserved cysteine through the conserved F or W. D genes are given only for firm matches. Rows may omit the clone size; those that give it use once, few, many or a size class.

TRBJ1-5	TRBV10-3	.	.	CASCPGGAGQPQHF	TGTGCCAGCTGCCCGGGGGGCGCAGGGCAGCCCCAGCATTTT
TRBJ1-1	TRBV7-9	.	many	CASSPAGVSTEAFF	TGTGCCAGCAGCCCGGCGGGGGTTAGCACTGAAGCTTTCTTT
TRBJ2-1	TRBV5-1	TRBD1	few	CASSQGQGSNEQFF	TGCGCCAGCAGCCAGGGACAGGGGTCGAATGAGCAGTTCTTC
TRBJ1-5	TRBV10-3	.	many	CAISVSGGSNQPQHF	TGTGCCATCAGTGTTTCGGGCGGTAGCAATCAGCCCCAGCATTTT
TRBJ2-5	TRBV6-2/TRBV6-3	TRBD2	.	CASSSTGLAGGRRRETQYF	TGTGCCAGCAGTTCCACGGGACTAGCGGGAGGGCGCCGGAGGGAGACCCAGTACTTC
TRBJ2-3	TRBV24-1	.	.	CATRRDGLQYF	TGTGCCACAAGGAGGGACGGCCTGCAGTATTTT
TRBJ1-3	TRBV10-3	.	.	CALRTGTGNTIYF	TGTGCCCTGAGGACGGGCACTGGAAACACCATATATTTT
TRBJ2-2	TRBV15	.	.	CATSRAGPTGELFF	TGTGCCACCAGCAGAGCCGGTCCGACAGGGGAGCTGTTTTTT
TRBJ2-1	TRBV10-3	TRBD2	.	CAISEPSGSRNEQFF	TGTGCCATCAGTGAGCCTAGCGGGAGCCGAAATGAGCAGTTCTTC
TRBJ1-1	TRBV20-1	.	few	CSAIEGDTEAFF	TGCAGTGCTATTGAGGGGGACACTGAAGCTTTCTTT
TRBJ1-3	TRBV9	.	.	CASSVDSRSGNTIYF	TGTGCCAGCAGCGTTGACAGCCGCTCTGGAAACACCATATATTTT
TRBJ1-5	TRBV5-6	TRBD1	few	CASSTSGTERQPQHF	TGTGCCAGCAGCACGTCCGGGACAGAGCGTCAGCCCCAGCATTTT
TRBJ2-7	TRBV7-2	.	.	CASSYGGNPYEQYF	TGTGCCAGCAGCTACGGTGGTAACCCCTACGAGCAGTACTTC
TRBJ1-2	TRBV16	.	.	CASSQSRDYGYTF	TGTGCCAGCAGCCAATCCAGGGACTATGGCTACACCTTC
TRBJ2-5	TRBV10-3	.	.	CAISYNFQETQYF	TGTGCCATCAGTTATAACTTCCAAGAGACCCAGTACTTC
TRBJ2-7	TRBV7-3	.	many	CASSFLEQYF	TGTGCCAGCAGCTTCCTTGAGCAGTACTTC
TRBJ1-2	TRBV20-1	.	many	CSARAAETYGYTF	TGCAGTGCTAGAGCGGCAGAGACCTATGGCTACACCTTC
TRBJ1-2	TRBV2	.	many	CASSYSDGDYGYTF	TGTGCCAGCAGTTACTCGGACGGGGACTATGGCTACACCTTC
TRBJ2-2	TRBV12-3/TRBV12-4	TRBD2	few	CASSFRTSGNTGELFF	TGTGCCAGCAGTTTTCGGACTAGCGGGAACACCGGGGAGCTGTTTTTT
TRBJ1-6	TRBV25-1	.	.	CVSSARYPRDGNSPLHF	TGTGTCAGCAGTGCTAGATACCCCCGGGACGGAAATTCACCCCTCCACTTT
TRBJ1-2	TRBV15	.	.	CATSREQGLFESYTF	TGTGCCACCAGCAGAGAACAGGGACTATTCGAGAGCTACACCTTC
TRBJ1-6	TRBV9	.	.	CASSVGEGRWSPLHF	TGTGCCAGCAGCGTAGGGGAGGGTCGATGGTCACCCCTCCACTTT
TRBJ1-5	TRBV2	.	.	CASRDHNQPQHF	TGTGCCAGCAGGGACCACAATCAGCCCCAGCATTTT
TRBJ2-5	TRBV5-1	.	.	CASSLGWTETQYF	TGCGCCAGCAGCTTGGGATGGACAGAGACCCAGTACTTC
TRBJ2-7	TRBV7-2	TRBD2	few	CASSSGTSLYEQYF	TGTGCCAGCAGTTCCGGGACTAGTCTCTACGAGCAGTACTTC
TRBJ1-1	TRBV12-3/TRBV12-4	TRBD1	few	CASSPLTGAAFF	TGTGCCAGCAGTCCCCTGACAGGGGCGGCTTTCTTT
TRBJ2-7	TRBV29-1	TRBD1	few	CSAAGTGGGYEQYF	TGCAGCGCAGCCGGGACAGGGGGCGGTTACGAGCAGTACTTC
TRBJ1-1	TRBV20-1	TRBD1	once	CSAREGEGAVVSEAFF	TGCAGTGCTAGAGAGGGAGAGGGGGCGGTTGTCTCTGAAGCTTTCTTT
TRBJ1-1	TRBV7-9	TRBD1	few	CASSPGTGENTEAFF	TGTGCCAGCAGCCCCGGGACAGGCGAGAACACTGAAGCTTTCTTT
TRBJ1-5	TRBV10-2	TRBD1	many	CASSQGAQPQHF	TGCGCCAGCAGCCAGGGGGCTCAGCCCCAGCATTTT
TRBJ1-2	TRBV25-1	.	.	CASSLTGAGANYGYTF	TGTGCCAGCAGCCTGACTGGGGCAGGCGCTAACTATGGCTACACCTTC
TRBJ1-5	TRBV20-1	.	.	CSARDQGGAVRPQHF	TGCAGTGCTAGAGATCAAGGGGGGGCTGTTCGGCCCCAGCATTTT
TRBJ1-5	TRBV12-3/TRBV12-4	.	many	CASSLWDGNQPQHF	TGTGCCAGCAGTTTATGGGACGGCAATCAGCCCCAGCATTTT
TRBJ2-5	TRBV15	TRBD1	.	CATSGTGGQYF	TGTGCCACCAGCGGAACAGGGGGCCAGTACTTC
TRBJ2-5	TRBV7-9	TRBD1	.	CASSVPDRGQETQYF	TGTGCCAGCAGCGTACCGGACAGGGGCCAAGAGACCCAGTACTTC
TRBJ1-1	TRBV20-1	.	.	CSALRGSMNTEAFF	TGCAGTGCTCTCAGGGGCAGCATGAACACTGAAGCTTTCTTT
TRBJ2-1	TRBV7-8	TRBD1	.	CASSFDRVGNEQFF	TGTGCCAGCAGCTTTGACAGGGTGGGGAATGAGCAGTTCTTC
TRBJ2-7	TRBV5-1	TRBD1	few	CASSSGDRKNEQYF	TGCGCCAGCAGCTCAGGGGACAGGAAAAACGAGCAGTACTTC
TRBJ2-7	TRBV7-1	.	.	CASSSTGSHEQYF	TGTGCCAGCAGCTCAACAGGGAGCCACGAGCAGTACTTC
TRBJ1-5	TRBV14	.	.	CASSPSPPGHINQPQHF	TGTGCCAGCAGCCCATCCCCCCCAGGACACATCAATCAGCCCCAGCATTTT
TRBJ2-5	TRBV20-1	TRBD2	few	CSARSAGALQETQYF	TGCAGTGCTAGATCTGCGGGAGCACTCCAAGAGACCCAGTACTTC
TRBJ1-4	TRBV9	.	.	CASSLAQQNEKLFF	TGTGCCAGCAGCTTAGCACAGCAAAATGAAAAACTGTTTTTT
TRBJ1-1	TRBV10-3	TRBD1	.	CAITSPNTGGSEAFF	TGTGCCATCACCAGCCCGAACACAGGGGGCTCTGAAGCTTTCTTT
TRBJ1-4	TRBV7-3	TRBD1	.	CASSARQGTNEKLFF	TGTGCCAGCAGCGCCAGACAGGGGACTAATGAAAAACTGTTTTTT